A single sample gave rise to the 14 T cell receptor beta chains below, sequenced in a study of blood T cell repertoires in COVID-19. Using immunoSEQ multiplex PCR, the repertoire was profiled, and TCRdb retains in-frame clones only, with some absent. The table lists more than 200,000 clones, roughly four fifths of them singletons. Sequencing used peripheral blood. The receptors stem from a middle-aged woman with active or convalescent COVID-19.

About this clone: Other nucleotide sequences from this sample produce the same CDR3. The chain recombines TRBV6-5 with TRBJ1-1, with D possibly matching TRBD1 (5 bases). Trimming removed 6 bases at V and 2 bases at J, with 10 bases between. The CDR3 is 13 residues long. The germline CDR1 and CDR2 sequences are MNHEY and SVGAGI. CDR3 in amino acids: CASSRTRNTEAFF. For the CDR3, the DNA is TGTGCCAGCAGCCGGACACGTAACACTGAAGCTTTCTTT.

The CDR3 protein is CSSPPVAGGETQYF. The CDR3 DNA follows: TGCAGCTCCCCCCCGGTGGCGGGGGGAGAGACCCAGTACTTC. V and J are TRBV29-1 and TRBJ2-5; 8 nucleotides match TRBD2. From germline, CDR1 is SQVTM and CDR2 ANQGSEA. The CDR3 totals 14 residues. Trimming cost V 8 bases and J 4 bases; bases outside gene matches: 12. Variable domain in full (rest from reference TRBV29-1 and TRBJ2-5): SAVISQKPSRDICQRGTSLTIQCQVDSQVTMMFWYRQQPGQSLTLIATANQGSEATYESGFVIDKFPISRPNLTFSTLTVSNMSPEDSSIYLCSSPPVAGGETQYFGPGTRLLVL.

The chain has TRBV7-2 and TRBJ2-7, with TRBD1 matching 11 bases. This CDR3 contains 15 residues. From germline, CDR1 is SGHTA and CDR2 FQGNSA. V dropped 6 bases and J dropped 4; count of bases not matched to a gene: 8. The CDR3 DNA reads TGTGCCAGCAGTTCGGACAGGGGGCGCTCATACGAGCAGTACTTC. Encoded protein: CASSSDRGRSYEQYF.

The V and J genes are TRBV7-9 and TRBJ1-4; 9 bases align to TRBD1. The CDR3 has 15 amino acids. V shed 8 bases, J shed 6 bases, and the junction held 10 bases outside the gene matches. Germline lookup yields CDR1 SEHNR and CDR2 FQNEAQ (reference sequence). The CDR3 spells CASGGSGTGHEKLFF. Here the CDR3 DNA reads TGTGCCAGCGGGGGTTCCGGGACAGGGCATGAAAAACTGTTTTTT.

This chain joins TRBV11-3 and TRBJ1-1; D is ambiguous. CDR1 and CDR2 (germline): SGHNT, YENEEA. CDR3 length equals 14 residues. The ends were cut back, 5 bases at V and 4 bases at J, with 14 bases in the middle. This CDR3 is CASSPHRGTTEAFF. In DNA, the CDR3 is TGTGCCAGCAGCCCCCACCGGGGTACCACTGAAGCTTTCTTT. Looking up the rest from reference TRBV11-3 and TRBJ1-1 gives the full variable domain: EAGVVQSPRYKIIEKKQPVAFWCNPISGHNTLYWYLQNLGQGPELLIRYENEEAVDDSQLPKDRFSAERLKGVDSTLKIQPAELGDSAVYLCASSPHRGTTEAFFGQGTRLTVV.

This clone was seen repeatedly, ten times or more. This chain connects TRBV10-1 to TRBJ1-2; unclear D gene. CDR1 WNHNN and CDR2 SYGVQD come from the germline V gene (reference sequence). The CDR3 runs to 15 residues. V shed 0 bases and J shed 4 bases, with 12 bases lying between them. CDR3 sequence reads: CASSESRHGTYGYTF. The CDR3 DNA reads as TGCGCCAGCAGTGAGTCGAGACATGGTACCTATGGCTACACCTTC.

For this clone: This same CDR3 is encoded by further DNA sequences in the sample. The DNA of the CDR3 is TGCGCCAGCAGCTTGGACGGGTCTGGAAACACCATATATTTT. This encodes CASSLDGSGNTIYF. V is TRBV5-1 and J is TRBJ1-3; D unresolved. Germline-derived CDR1 and CDR2 are SGHRS and YFSETQ. Trimming took off 0 bases at V and 1 base at J, with 5 bases between the two ends. The length of the CDR3 is 14 residues.

Here the CDR3 DNA reads TGTGCCAGCCGGCGGGGGATCCAAGAGACCCAGTACTTC. Amino acids: CASRRGIQETQYF. The chain links TRBV7-9 to TRBJ2-5; TRBD2 matches 7 bases. Germline values: CDR1 SEHNR, CDR2 FQNEAQ (reference sequence). J lost 1 base, V lost 8 bases, and 4 bases had no gene match. The CDR3 runs 13 residues. Supplemented by reference TRBV7-9 and TRBJ2-5, the full variable domain reads DTGVSQNPRHKITKRGQNVTFRCDPISEHNRLYWYRQTLGQGPEFLTYFQNEAQLEKSRLLSDRFSAERPKGSFSTLEIQRTEQGDSAMYLCASRRGIQETQYFGPGTRLLVL.

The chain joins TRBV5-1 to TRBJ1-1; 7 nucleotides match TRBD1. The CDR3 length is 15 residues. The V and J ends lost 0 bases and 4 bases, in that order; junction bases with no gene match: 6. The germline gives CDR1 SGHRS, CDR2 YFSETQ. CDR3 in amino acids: CASSLEGATGTEAFF. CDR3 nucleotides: TGCGCCAGCAGCTTGGAGGGGGCGACGGGCACTGAAGCTTTCTTT.

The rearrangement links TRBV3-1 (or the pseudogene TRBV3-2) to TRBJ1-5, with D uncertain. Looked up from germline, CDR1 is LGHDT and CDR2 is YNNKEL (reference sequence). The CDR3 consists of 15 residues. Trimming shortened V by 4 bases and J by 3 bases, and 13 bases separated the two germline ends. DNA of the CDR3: TGTGCCAGCAGCCGAGGTGGACTGAACAATCAGCCCCAGCATTTT. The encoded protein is CASSRGGLNNQPQHF.

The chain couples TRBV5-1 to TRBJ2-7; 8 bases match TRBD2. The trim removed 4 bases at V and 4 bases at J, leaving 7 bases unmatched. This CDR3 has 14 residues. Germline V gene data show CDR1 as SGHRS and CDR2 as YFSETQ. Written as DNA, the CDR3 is TGCGCCAGCAGCGTCCGGACTAGCCTGTACGAGCAGTACTTC. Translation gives CASSVRTSLYEQYF.

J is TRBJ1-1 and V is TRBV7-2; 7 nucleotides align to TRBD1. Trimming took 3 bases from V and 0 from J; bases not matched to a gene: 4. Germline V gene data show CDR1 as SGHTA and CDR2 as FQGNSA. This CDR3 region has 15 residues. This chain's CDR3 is CASSLRQGMNTEAFF. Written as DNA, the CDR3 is TGTGCCAGCAGCTTGCGACAGGGAATGAACACTGAAGCTTTCTTT.

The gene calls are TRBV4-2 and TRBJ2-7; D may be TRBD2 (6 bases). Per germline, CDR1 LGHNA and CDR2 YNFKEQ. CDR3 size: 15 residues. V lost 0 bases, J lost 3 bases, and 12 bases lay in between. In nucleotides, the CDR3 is TGTGCCAGCAGCCAAGATGCGGGGAGCTTCTACGAGCAGTACTTC. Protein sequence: CASSQDAGSFYEQYF.

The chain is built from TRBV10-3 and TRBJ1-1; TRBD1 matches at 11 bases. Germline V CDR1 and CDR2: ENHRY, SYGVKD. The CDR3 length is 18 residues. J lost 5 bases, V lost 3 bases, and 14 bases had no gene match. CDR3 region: CAISDSLGQGAGSTEAFF. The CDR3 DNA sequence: TGTGCCATCAGTGATTCTCTTGGACAGGGGGCCGGGTCTACTGAAGCTTTCTTT.